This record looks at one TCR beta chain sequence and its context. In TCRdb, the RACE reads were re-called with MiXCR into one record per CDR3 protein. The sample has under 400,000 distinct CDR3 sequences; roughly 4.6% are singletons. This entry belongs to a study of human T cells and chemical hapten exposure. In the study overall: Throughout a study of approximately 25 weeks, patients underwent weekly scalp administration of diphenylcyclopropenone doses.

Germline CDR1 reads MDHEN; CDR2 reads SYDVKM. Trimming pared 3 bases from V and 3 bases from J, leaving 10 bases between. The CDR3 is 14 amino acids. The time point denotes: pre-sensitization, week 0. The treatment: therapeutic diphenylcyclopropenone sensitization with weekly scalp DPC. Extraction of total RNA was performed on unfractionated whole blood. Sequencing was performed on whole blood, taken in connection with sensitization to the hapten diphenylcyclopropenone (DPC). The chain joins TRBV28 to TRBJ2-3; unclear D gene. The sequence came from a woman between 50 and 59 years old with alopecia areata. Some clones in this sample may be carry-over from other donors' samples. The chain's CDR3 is CASSLVQSTDTQYF. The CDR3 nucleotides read TGTGCCAGCAGTTTGGTACAGAGTACAGATACGCAGTATTTT.